Listed below are T cell receptor beta chains from one sample, sequenced in a study of T cell repertoires in cytomegalovirus infection. In TCRdb, the reads were re-called with MiXCR into one record per CDR3 protein. The data contain 630,000 or so distinct CDR3 sequences, roughly 26% of them singletons. The specimen was CD8+ T cells from PBMCs. The receptors were sampled from a human donor in good health (CMV status not recorded). Some clones in this sample may be carry-over from other donors' samples. Both conserved end residues are part of each CDR3. D genes are given only for firm matches. Part of the rows lack a size; the others show once, few, many or a class for expanded clones.

TRBJ2-7	few	TRBV10-2	.	TGCGCCAGCAGTGGGGACCACACCGATTACGAGCAGTACTTC	CASSGDHTDYEQYF
TRBJ2-2	many	TRBV7-2	.	TGTGCCAGCAGCTTTAGGGCCGGGGAGCTGTTTTTT	CASSFRAGELFF
TRBJ1-5	.	TRBV7-6	.	TGTGTCAGCAGCCAGAGTGACGGTAGCAATCAGCCCCAGCATTTT	CVSSQSDGSNQPQHF
TRBJ2-1	few	TRBV28	.	TGTGCCAGCCTGACCCCAGGGTTAAGCAGGGAGAGCTCCTACAATGAGCAGTTCTTC	CASLTPGLSRESSYNEQFF
TRBJ2-1	few	TRBV12-3/TRBV12-4	.	TGTGCCAGCAGTATTAATGAGCAGTTCTTC	CASSINEQFF
TRBJ2-1	few	TRBV10-3	TRBD1	TGTGCCATCAGGAACCGGGACAGGGGGGGGAATGAGCAGTTCTTC	CAIRNRDRGGNEQFF
TRBJ2-5	.	TRBV7-9	.	TGTGCCGGCAGCTTAGGCCGAGGGGCAAGGAAGCAAGAGACCCAGTACTTC	CAGSLGRGARKQETQYF
TRBJ2-3	.	TRBV28	TRBD1	TGTGCCAGCAGTTCGGGACAGCACACAGATACGCAGTATTTT	CASSSGQHTDTQYF
TRBJ2-5	many	TRBV7-2	.	TGTGCCAGCAGCTTAGAGTCTAGCTCAGAGACCCAGTACTTC	CASSLESSSETQYF
TRBJ2-2	.	TRBV20-1	.	TGCAGTGCTAGAGGGGGGGGCCCGAACACCGGGGAGCTGTTTTTT	CSARGGGPNTGELFF
TRBJ2-3	many	TRBV7-6	.	TGTGCCAGCAGCGGGGGTGGTCCGCAGTATTTT	CASSGGGPQYF
TRBJ2-6	.	TRBV11-2	.	TGTGCCAGCAGCCCCTGGACCTTGACCTCCTCTGGGGCCAACGTCCTGACTTTC	CASSPWTLTSSGANVLTF
TRBJ2-3	.	TRBV9	TRBD1	TGTGCCAGCAGCGTATTCCCGGGACAGGGCACAGATACGCAGTATTTT	CASSVFPGQGTDTQYF
TRBJ2-3	few	TRBV15	.	TGTGCCACCAGCAGAGAGGTCAGAACAGATACGCAGTATTTT	CATSREVRTDTQYF
TRBJ2-1	.	TRBV10-3	.	TGTGCCATCAAAGGGACGGACGACTCCTACAATGAGCAGTTCTTC	CAIKGTDDSYNEQFF
TRBJ1-5	few	TRBV2	.	TGTGCCAGCAGAGGACAGACTATTAACAATCAGCCCCAGCATTTT	CASRGQTINNQPQHF
TRBJ1-2	many	TRBV7-9	.	TGTGCCAGCAGCTTACCAGAGCTAAACTATGGCTACACCTTC	CASSLPELNYGYTF
TRBJ2-1	few	TRBV4-3	.	TGCGCCAGCAGCCAAAACTTGGGGATTTACAATGAGCAGTTCTTC	CASSQNLGIYNEQFF
TRBJ2-7	.	TRBV29-1	.	TGCAGCGTTGAAGAACCATCGCAGGCAGGGCCCTACTCCTACGAGCAGTACTTC	CSVEEPSQAGPYSYEQYF
TRBJ2-7	.	TRBV7-9	.	TGTGCCAGCAGTCCTCGCACAGGGTTCGCCTACGAGCAGTACTTC	CASSPRTGFAYEQYF
TRBJ2-7	.	TRBV5-6	TRBD1	TGTGCCAGCAGCTTGGTCGGGACAGGGGACGAGCAGTACTTC	CASSLVGTGDEQYF
TRBJ2-2	many	TRBV29-1	.	TGCAGCGTTGAACGAACTAACACCGGGGAGCTGTTTTTT	CSVERTNTGELFF
TRBJ1-2	.	TRBV4-1	TRBD1	TGCGCCAGCAGCCTAGGACAGGGGAAAGAGGGCTACACCTTC	CASSLGQGKEGYTF
TRBJ2-1	many	TRBV2	.	TGTGCCAGCAGTGGGACAGGAGGGTACAATGAGCAGTTCTTC	CASSGTGGYNEQFF
TRBJ2-1	.	TRBV7-3	TRBD2	TGTGCCAGCAGCTCAGTCAAGCGGGGGGGCCCGGATGAGCAGTTCTTC	CASSSVKRGGPDEQFF
TRBJ1-1	many	TRBV7-2	.	TGTGCCAGCAGCTCCCCGGACAGGAACACTGAAGCTTTCTTT	CASSSPDRNTEAFF
TRBJ1-1	.	TRBV20-1	TRBD1	TGCAGTGCTTGGGACAGCATGAACACTGAAGCTTTCTTT	CSAWDSMNTEAFF
TRBJ2-1	many	TRBV7-6	TRBD1	TGTGCCAGCAGCTCCATGGACAGGGGAATGAATGAGCAGTTCTTC	CASSSMDRGMNEQFF
TRBJ2-1	few	TRBV15	.	TGTGCCACCGCCTCAGGGGTACTATCCTACAATGAGCAGTTCTTC	CATASGVLSYNEQFF
TRBJ2-5	many	TRBV7-6	TRBD1	TGTGCCAGCAGCTTTGGGACAGGGTTGGAAGAGACCCAGTACTTC	CASSFGTGLEETQYF
TRBJ2-2	.	TRBV7-8	.	TGTGCCAGCAGCCTACCTCGTAATGGCGTCCTTGAGGACAGATTCCCGAACACCAGGGAGCTGTTTTTT	CASSLPRNGVLEDRFPNTRELFF
TRBJ2-3	.	TRBV20-1	.	TGCAGTGCTAGAGATATCCAGCGCCGCACAGATACGCAGTATTTT	CSARDIQRRTDTQYF
TRBJ2-1	.	TRBV20-1	.	TGCAGTGCTAGACCGTCTAATGAGCAGTTCTTC	CSARPSNEQFF
TRBJ1-2	few	TRBV28	.	TGTGCCAGCACTCTCCACCCGAGGCCTAACTATGGCTACACCTTC	CASTLHPRPNYGYTF
TRBJ2-1	many	TRBV14	.	TGTGCCAGCAGCCACCGAGCCCGGTACAATGAGCAGTTCTTC	CASSHRARYNEQFF
TRBJ2-1	many	TRBV19	.	TGTGCCAGCAGCCCCCTCGGCGGTCTCCAGTTCTTC	CASSPLGGLQFF
TRBJ1-2	many	TRBV20-1	TRBD1	TGCAGTGCTAGAACAGGGGGCTATGGCTACACCTTC	CSARTGGYGYTF
TRBJ2-3	.	TRBV20-1	.	TGCAGTGCCCGACAGGGCACAGATACGCAGTATTTT	CSARQGTDTQYF
TRBJ2-2	many	TRBV7-8	.	TGTGCCAGCAACGCCTTGTCAGGGGCCACCGGGGAGCTGTTTTTT	CASNALSGATGELFF
TRBJ2-1	.	TRBV20-1	.	TGCAGTGCTAGAAGGACACCAAGTAGGGACAATGAGCAGTTCTTC	CSARRTPSRDNEQFF
TRBJ2-5	.	TRBV7-9	.	TGTGCCAGCAGCTTATTAGACCAGATAGAGACCCAGTACTTC	CASSLLDQIETQYF
TRBJ2-2	.	TRBV9	TRBD1	TGTGCCAGCAGCGCGACAGGGAAAACGGCCGGGGAGCTGTTTTTT	CASSATGKTAGELFF
TRBJ1-2	few	TRBV28	.	TGTGCCAGCAGCCCCAATGGGAGGACTAACTATGGCTACACCTTC	CASSPNGRTNYGYTF
TRBJ2-1	.	TRBV6-6	TRBD1	TGTGCCAGCAGTTACTCGATTGTTGGACAGGGATCCTACAATGAGCAGTTCTTC	CASSYSIVGQGSYNEQFF
TRBJ1-2	few	TRBV20-1	.	TGCAGTGCTAGAGATCAAGACCTAACGGGGCATGGCTACACCTTC	CSARDQDLTGHGYTF
TRBJ2-7	.	TRBV2	TRBD2	TGTGCCACCTTTCCCCTAGCGGGGGCCTACGAGCAGTACTTC	CATFPLAGAYEQYF
TRBJ1-3	many	TRBV7-9	.	TGTGCCAGCAGCCAAGGAAACACCATATATTTT	CASSQGNTIYF
TRBJ2-1	many	TRBV7-8	TRBD2	TGTGCCAGCAGCTTAGTACTAGCGGGGGGGCCATTGGATGAGCAGTTCTTC	CASSLVLAGGPLDEQFF
TRBJ2-5	many	TRBV7-6	.	TGTGCCAGCAGCCCCCCCTCAGGGTGGGGGACCCAGTACTTC	CASSPPSGWGTQYF
TRBJ1-2	many	TRBV7-2	.	TGTGCCAGCAGCTCAGCGCCCAGGGCCAATGGCTACACCTTC	CASSSAPRANGYTF
TRBJ2-7	.	TRBV6-5	TRBD1	TGTGCCAGCAGTTACTCAGTGACAGGGGGTACGGGCGAGCAGTACTTC	CASSYSVTGGTGEQYF
TRBJ2-7	.	TRBV3-1	.	TGTGCCAGCAGCCAAGTTCGAGGGTTAAGGGACGAGCAGTACTTC	CASSQVRGLRDEQYF
TRBJ2-2	many	TRBV7-9	.	TGTGCCAGCAGCTTAGCGGCCGGGGAGCTGTTTTTT	CASSLAAGELFF
TRBJ1-1	.	TRBV20-1	.	TGCAGTGCTAATCTTGACGAGGTGTCGAACACTGAAGCTTTCTTT	CSANLDEVSNTEAFF
TRBJ2-1	.	TRBV10-3	TRBD2	TGTGCCATCAGTAGCGGGGGGGAATACAATGAGCAGTTCTTC	CAISSGGEYNEQFF
TRBJ1-4	many	TRBV7-2	.	TGTGCCAGCAGCCCAACAGGCGTGCAGGCCGAAAAACTGTTTTTT	CASSPTGVQAEKLFF
TRBJ2-4	few	TRBV29-1	TRBD2	TGCAGCGTTGAACGGCTAGCGGGGGGAGAAGGCAAAAACATTCAGTACTTC	CSVERLAGGEGKNIQYF
TRBJ1-1	few	TRBV4-1	TRBD1	TGCGCCAGCAGCCCTACGACAGGGGGCACTGAAGCTTTCTTT	CASSPTTGGTEAFF
TRBJ2-1	.	TRBV29-1	TRBD2	TGCAGCGTTGAACGGGGGGGGTCCTACAATGAGCAGTTCTTC	CSVERGGSYNEQFF
TRBJ2-3	many	TRBV7-6	.	TGTGCCAGCAGCCCGAGGACCCTTGGGGATACGCAGTATTTT	CASSPRTLGDTQYF